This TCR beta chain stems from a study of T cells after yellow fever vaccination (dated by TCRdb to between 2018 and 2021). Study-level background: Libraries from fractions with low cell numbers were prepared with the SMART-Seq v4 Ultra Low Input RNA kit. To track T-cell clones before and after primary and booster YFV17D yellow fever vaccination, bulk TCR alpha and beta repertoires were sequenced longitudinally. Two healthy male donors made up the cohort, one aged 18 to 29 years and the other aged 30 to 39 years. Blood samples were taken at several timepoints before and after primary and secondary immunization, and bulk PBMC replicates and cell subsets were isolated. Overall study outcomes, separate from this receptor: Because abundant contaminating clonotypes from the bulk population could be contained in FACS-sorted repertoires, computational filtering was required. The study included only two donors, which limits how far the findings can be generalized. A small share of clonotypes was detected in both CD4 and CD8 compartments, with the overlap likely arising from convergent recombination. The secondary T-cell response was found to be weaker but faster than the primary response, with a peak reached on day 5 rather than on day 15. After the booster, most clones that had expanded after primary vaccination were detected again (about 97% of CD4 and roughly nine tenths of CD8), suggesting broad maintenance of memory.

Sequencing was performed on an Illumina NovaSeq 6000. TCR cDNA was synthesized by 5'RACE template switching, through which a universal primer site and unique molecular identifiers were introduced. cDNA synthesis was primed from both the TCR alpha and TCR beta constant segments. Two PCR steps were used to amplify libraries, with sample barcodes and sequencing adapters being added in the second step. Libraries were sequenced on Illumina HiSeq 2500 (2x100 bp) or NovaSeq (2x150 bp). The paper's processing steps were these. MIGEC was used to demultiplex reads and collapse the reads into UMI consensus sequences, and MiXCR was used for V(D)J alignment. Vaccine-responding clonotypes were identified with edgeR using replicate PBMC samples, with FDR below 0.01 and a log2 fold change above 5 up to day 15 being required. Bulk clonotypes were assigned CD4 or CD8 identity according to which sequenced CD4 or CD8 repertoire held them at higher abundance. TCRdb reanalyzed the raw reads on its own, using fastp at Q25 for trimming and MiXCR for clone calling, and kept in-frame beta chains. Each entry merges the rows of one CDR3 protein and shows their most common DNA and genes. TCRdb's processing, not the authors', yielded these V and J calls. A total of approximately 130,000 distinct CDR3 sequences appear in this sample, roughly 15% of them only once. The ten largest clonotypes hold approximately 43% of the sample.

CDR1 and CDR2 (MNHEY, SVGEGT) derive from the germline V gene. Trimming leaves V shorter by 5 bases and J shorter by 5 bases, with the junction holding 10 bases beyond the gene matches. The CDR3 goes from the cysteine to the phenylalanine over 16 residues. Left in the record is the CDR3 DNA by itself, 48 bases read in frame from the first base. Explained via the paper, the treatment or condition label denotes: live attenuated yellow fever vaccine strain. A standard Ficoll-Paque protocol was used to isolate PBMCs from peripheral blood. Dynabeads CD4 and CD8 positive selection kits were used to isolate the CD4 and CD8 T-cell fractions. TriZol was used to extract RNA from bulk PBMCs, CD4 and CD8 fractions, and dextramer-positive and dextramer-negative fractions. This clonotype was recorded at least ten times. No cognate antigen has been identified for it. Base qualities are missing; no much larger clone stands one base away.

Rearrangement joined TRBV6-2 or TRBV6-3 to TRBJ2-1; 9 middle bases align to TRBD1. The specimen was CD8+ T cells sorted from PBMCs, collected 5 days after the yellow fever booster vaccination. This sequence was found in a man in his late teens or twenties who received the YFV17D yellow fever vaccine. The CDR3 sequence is CASSPLRDRVDNEQFF. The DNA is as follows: TGTGCCAGCAGTCCCCTCCGGGACAGGGTGGACAATGAGCAGTTCTTC.